This T cell receptor (beta chain) was captured by sequencing in a study of metastatic and nonmetastatic thyroid tumors (dated by TCRdb to 2020 to 2022). Some background on the complete study: For patients with malignant and with benign thyroid disease, the researchers compared repertoires between peripheral blood samples and tumor or nodule tissue samples. Findings and caveats that apply to the study as a whole: In both blood and tumor samples, malignant tumors were reported to have significantly higher TCR beta diversity than benign nodules.

No patient had received any treatment before thyroid surgery. Using T-cell receptor beta sequencing, the researchers looked back retrospectively at clinical samples from patients, gathered between about 2011 and 2018. The CDR3, cysteine through phenylalanine, is 16 amino acids long. The entry retains the CDR3 DNA only, 48 bases that are in frame from base 1. After removal of 6 bases from V and 0 bases from J, the junction retains 3 bases not matched to a gene. Libraries were built with PCR. The instrument was an Illumina HiSeq 4000. High-throughput sequencing was used to profile the CDR3 region of the TCR beta-chain in every patient. On the study's bioinformatics: Drawing on CDR3 differences between clinicopathological groups, the researchers built a classifier meant to tell apart patients with distant-metastatic papillary thyroid cancer. The Shannon index was used to assess repertoire diversity, and the Morisita-Horn index was used to assess tumor-blood repertoire similarity. In-frame beta chains were kept once TCRdb had trimmed the public reads at Q25 with fastp and called clones with MiXCR. TCRdb's processing, not the authors', yielded these V and J calls. A total of tens of thousands of clones appear in this sample, more than 35% of them only once. Together, the top ten hold roughly 28% of the sample.

As to this clone: There is no known antigen for this receptor. The input lacks base qualities; no much larger clone sits a single base away.

The source is a female donor with papillary thyroid cancer or a benign thyroid nodule (not recorded which). Some clones in this sample may be carry-over from other donors' samples. The sample comprised tumor tissue. The chain is encoded by TRBV12-3 or TRBV12-4 joined to TRBJ2-1, and 12 junctional nucleotides match TRBD2. CDR3 protein: CASRRTSGISYNEQFF. The nucleotides read TGTGCCAGCAGACGGACTAGCGGGATCTCCTACAATGAGCAGTTCTTC.